This TCR beta chain was captured in a study of a mutant IDH1 vaccine in newly diagnosed glioma (dated by TCRdb to about 2021). For context, the study as a whole: Vaccination was initiated 4-6 weeks after radiotherapy alone, or concurrently with temozolomide cycles in the chemotherapy-containing groups. For exploratory analyses, approximately 25 treated patients had longitudinal TCRB deep sequencing done wherever samples were available. Peripheral blood was collected at six visits: V03 (baseline), V05, V07, V10, V12 and V13. Prior to enrollment, standard therapy consisting of radiotherapy alone, temozolomide alone, or radiochemotherapy with temozolomide had been administered to patients, with the combination being received by most patients. Visit V12 was the week-35 safety follow-up and visit V13 was the week-47 end of study. Of the roughly 34 treated patients, 62.5% were male and around 40% were female, and a mean age of roughly 37 years was recorded.

About this clone: Its target antigen remains unknown. Per-base quality was not reported, and no clone a single base away is much larger than it.

Broad study findings and their caveats: The authors noted that analyses of patient blood samples could not be reproduced because of sample limitations. Availability determined which PBMC samples were chosen for TCRB deep sequencing. Changes in the top peripheral T cell clonotypes picked up by TCRB sequencing did not appear to be linked to pseudoprogression. Immune responses induced by the vaccine were seen in about 93% of patients across multiple MHC alleles.

This sample's time point label indicates: week 47, end of study. Every vaccine dose consisted of 300 ug of a 20-mer mutant IDH1 peptide in Montanide, administered subcutaneously together with topical imiquimod. Patients were given eight vaccinations, in weeks 1, 3, 5, 7, 11, 15, 19 and 23, which matched visits V03 through V10. The donors had newly diagnosed IDH1-mutant astrocytomas of WHO grade 3 or 4 that showed loss of nuclear ATRX. The samples were drawn from NOA16, a multicentre, single-arm, open-label phase I trial in Germany that tested a mutant IDH1 peptide vaccine in humans for the first time. Genomic DNA for TCRB sequencing was extracted from EDTA blood using the DNeasy Blood and Tissue Kit. The library was obtained by the immunoSEQ multiplex PCR assay. Rearranged TCR beta chain sequences were amplified with the hsTCRB Kit following the manufacturer's protocol. An Illumina MiSeq was used to sequence the TCRB libraries. The study's processing was this. The kit vendor's proprietary platform handled demultiplexing, trimming and gene mapping. TCRdb took over this immuneACCESS table, retaining in-frame rearrangements with V and J assigned. Such tables are incomplete; in checked studies, under half of the missing clones stem from an unresolved V gene, and the remainder is unexplained. The DNA gave D and trimming, while V, J and clone size come from that table. This sample holds tens of thousands of clones; around 75% were observed only once. Of the sample, roughly 5.3% falls within the top ten clones.

Reading the germline V gene (reference sequence) gives CDR1 SGHNT and CDR2 YYREEE. There are 15 amino acids in the CDR3, from cysteine to phenylalanine inclusive. The retained sequence is limited to the CDR3, 45 bases, with the frame set at the first base. Here V drops 4 bases and J drops 8 bases, and the junction holds 11 bases not matched to any gene. The chain uses TRBV5-4 and TRBJ1-2; a stretch of 10 junction bases matches TRBD1. This receptor was taken from a man aged 50-59 years with glioma. Material: PBMCs, obtained from a glioma patient whose treatment included an IDH1 peptide vaccine. The encoded CDR3 is CASSPGTGAAWGYTF. The DNA reads as follows: TGTGCCAGCAGCCCCGGGACAGGGGCCGCCTGGGGCTACACCTTC.